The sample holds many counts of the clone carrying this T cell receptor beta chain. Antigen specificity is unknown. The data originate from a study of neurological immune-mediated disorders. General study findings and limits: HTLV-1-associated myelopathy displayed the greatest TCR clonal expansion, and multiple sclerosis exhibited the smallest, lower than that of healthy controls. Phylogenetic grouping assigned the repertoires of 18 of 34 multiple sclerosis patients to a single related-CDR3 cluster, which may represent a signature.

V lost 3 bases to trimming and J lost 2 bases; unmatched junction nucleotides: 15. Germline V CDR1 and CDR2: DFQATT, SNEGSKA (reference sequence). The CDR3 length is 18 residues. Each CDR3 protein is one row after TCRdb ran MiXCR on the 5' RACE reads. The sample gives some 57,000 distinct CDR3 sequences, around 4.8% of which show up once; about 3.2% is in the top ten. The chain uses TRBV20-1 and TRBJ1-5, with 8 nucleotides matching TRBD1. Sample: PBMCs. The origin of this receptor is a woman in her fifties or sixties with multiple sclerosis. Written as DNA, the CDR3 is TGCAGTGCTAGCTCTGTCGGGACAGGAGTCGGGGGCAATCAGCCCCAGCATTTT. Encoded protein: CSASSVGTGVGGNQPQHF.